Reported below is one T cell receptor beta chain. Its antigen is as yet unknown. The CDR3 has 13 residues. The ends were cut back, 6 bases at V and 7 bases at J, with 13 bases in the middle. Per the germline V gene, CDR1 is MNHEY and CDR2 is SVGAGI. This sample is part of a study of cytomegalovirus exposure and HLA in healthy donors. It was with 60 Vbeta and 13 Jbeta primers that the PCR ran. This table comes from immunoSEQ multiplex PCR, and its TCRdb copy is limited to in-frame clones, with some not included. The sample lists about 180,000 clones; around 80% were seen once. Study-wide results and limits: Later analysis indicated greater clonal expansion among HLA-associated TCR beta chains than among equally common other chains. Presence/absence analyses supposed approximately even sequencing depth among donors. Of the V segments, some could not be distinguished, including TRBV6-2 and TRBV6-3, and were excluded.

The sequenced material came from PBMCs. The chain has TRBV6-5 and TRBJ1-5; tentatively, D is TRBD1 (5 bases). The receptor comes from a woman between 55 and 75 years old in good health and CMV-seropositive. The CDR3 region has the DNA TGTGCCAGCAGACCTCAGGGTGGGCAGCCCCAGCATTTT. As protein: CASRPQGGQPQHF.